This T cell receptor (beta chain) derives from a study of cytomegalovirus exposure and HLA in healthy donors. Study-level findings and limits: In an earlier analysis, in roughly 600 donors, most V segments appeared productive either ~90% or ~30% of the time. Analysis performed later showed TCR beta chains linked to HLA being more clonally expanded than equally common others. TCR beta sequences reportedly predicted most subjects' HLA-A and HLA-B alleles accurately. In a later analysis, specific HLA alleles were associated with more than 15,000 TCR beta sequences at a 0.05 false discovery rate.

This clone has a single count. What it binds is not known. The primer mix had 60 Vbeta and 13 Jbeta primers. Generated by immunoSEQ multiplex PCR, the TCRdb table keeps only in-frame clones and is missing some. Seen here are 130,000 or so clones, about 73% observed once, and the top ten hold about 6%. This receptor was identified in a middle-aged woman in good health and CMV-seronegative. Sequencing input: PBMCs.

The CDR3 sequence is CASSLEMSPYNEQFF. DNA for the CDR3: TGTGCCAGCAGCTTAGAAATGAGTCCCTACAATGAGCAGTTCTTC. The J gene is TRBJ2-1, the V gene TRBV7-6, with D unresolved. The germline CDR1 and CDR2 sequences are SGHVS and FNYEAQ. Trimming removed 1 base from V and 2 bases from J, with 9 bases in between. This CDR3 region has 15 residues.